Here is one T cell receptor (beta chain) with its context. Its target is not known. The V end was cut by 3 bases, the J end by 8 bases, with 16 bases between. The V gene's germline CDR1 is GTSNPN and CDR2 SVGIG (reference sequence). The CDR3 totals 14 residues. This specimen comes from a study of monozygotic twins with cystic fibrosis. Notes on the study in general: In 13 of 16 pairs, V gene usage was closest to the co-twin's.

Using immunoSEQ multiplex PCR, the repertoire was profiled, and TCRdb retains in-frame clones only, with some absent. The table lists roughly 32,000 clones, approximately 97% of them singletons, with 0.17% in the top ten. This chain links TRBV30 with TRBJ2-2; D might be TRBD1 (6 bases). The sequenced sample consisted of blood. The sequence came from a girl aged 2 to 10 with cystic fibrosis. The CDR3 loop is CAWSRGDSPGELFF. The DNA for the CDR3 is TGTGCCTGGAGCAGGGGCGATTCTCCTGGGGAGCTGTTTTTT.